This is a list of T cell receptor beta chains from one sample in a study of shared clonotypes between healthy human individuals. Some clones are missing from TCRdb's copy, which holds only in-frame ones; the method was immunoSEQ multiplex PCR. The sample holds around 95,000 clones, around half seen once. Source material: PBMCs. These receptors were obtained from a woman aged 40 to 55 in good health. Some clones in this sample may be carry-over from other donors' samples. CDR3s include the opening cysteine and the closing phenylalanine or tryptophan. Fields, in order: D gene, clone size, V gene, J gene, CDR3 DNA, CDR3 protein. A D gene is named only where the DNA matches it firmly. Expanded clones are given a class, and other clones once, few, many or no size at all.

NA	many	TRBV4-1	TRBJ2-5	TGCGCCAGCAGCCAAGGCCCCGTGGAGACCCAGTACTTC	CASSQGPVETQYF
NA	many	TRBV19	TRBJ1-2	TGTGCCAGTAGTATAGATCTTGGCTACACCTTC	CASSIDLGYTF
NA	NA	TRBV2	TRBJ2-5	TGTGCCAGCAGTTGGGGCGAGACCCAGTACTTC	CASSWGETQYF
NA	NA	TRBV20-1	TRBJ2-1	TGCAGTGCTTCTCAATACAATGAGCAGTTCTTC	CSASQYNEQFF
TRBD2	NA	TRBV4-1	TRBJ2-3	TGCGCCAGCAGCCGGCCCATCGGACTAGCGGGAGGGCCAGGCTCAGATACGCAGTATTTT	CASSRPIGLAGGPGSDTQYF
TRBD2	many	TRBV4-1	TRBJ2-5	TGCGCCAGCAGCCAAGGGACTAGCGGGAGAATGGAGACCCAGTACTTC	CASSQGTSGRMETQYF
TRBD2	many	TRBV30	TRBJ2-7	TGTGCCTGGAGCCTCGGACTAGCCGGGACCTACGAGCAGTACTTC	CAWSLGLAGTYEQYF
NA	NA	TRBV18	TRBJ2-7	TGTGCCAGCTCACTAGGGATCTCCTACGAGCAGTACTTC	CASSLGISYEQYF
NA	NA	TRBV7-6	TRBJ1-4	TGTGCCAGCAGCCGGGACTCTAATGAAAAACTGTTTTTT	CASSRDSNEKLFF
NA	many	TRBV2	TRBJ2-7	TGTGCCAGCAGGAGGACAACTCGCTACGAGCAGTACTTC	CASRRTTRYEQYF
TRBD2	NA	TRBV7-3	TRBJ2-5	TGTGCCAGTATAGCGGGAAGTCAAGAGACCCAGTACTTC	CASIAGSQETQYF
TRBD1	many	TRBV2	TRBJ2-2	TGTGCCAGCAGCGGGGACAGATCCACCGGGGAGCTGTTTTTT	CASSGDRSTGELFF
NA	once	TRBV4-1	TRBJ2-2	TGCGCCAGCAGCTTAAGGCTTTTCGGGGCAGCTCGGGACACCGGGGAGCTGTTTTTT	CASSLRLFGAARDTGELFF
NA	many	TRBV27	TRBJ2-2	TGTGCCAGCAGTTTTAGTATAACCGGGGAGCTGTTTTTT	CASSFSITGELFF
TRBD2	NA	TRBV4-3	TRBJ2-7	TGCGCCAGCAGCCAAGGGACTAGCGGGAGGGCCCTTTACTACGAGCAGTACTTC	CASSQGTSGRALYYEQYF
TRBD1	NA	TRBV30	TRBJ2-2	TGTGCCTGGAGTAGGACAGGGATGGTCACCGGGGAGCTGTTTTTT	CAWSRTGMVTGELFF